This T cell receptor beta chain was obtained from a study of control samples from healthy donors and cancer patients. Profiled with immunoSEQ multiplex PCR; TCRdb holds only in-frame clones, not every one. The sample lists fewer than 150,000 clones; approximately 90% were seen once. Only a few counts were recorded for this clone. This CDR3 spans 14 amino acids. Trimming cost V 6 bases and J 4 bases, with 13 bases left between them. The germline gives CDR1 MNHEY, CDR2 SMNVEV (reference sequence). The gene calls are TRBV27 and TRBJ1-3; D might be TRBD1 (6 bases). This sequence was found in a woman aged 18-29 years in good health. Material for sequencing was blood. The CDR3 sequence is CASSDRRTGNTIYF. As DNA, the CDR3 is TGTGCCAGCAGCGACAGGAGAACGGGAAACACCATATATTTT.